This TCR beta chain was obtained from a study of blood T cell repertoires in COVID-19. At the level of the study: Researchers got acute and convalescent COVID-19 samples from the United States, Italy and Spain. Sample material is recorded as cDNA or gDNA derived from T cells, B-cell-depleted T cells, or PBMCs.

CDR1 and CDR2 (germline): DFQATT, SNEGSKA (reference sequence). There are 14 residues in the CDR3. Trimming left V 3 bases short and J 10 bases short, with 19 bases between. Methods used by the authors: How many nucleated cells were present was estimated from reference gene primer amplification. This table comes from immunoSEQ multiplex PCR, and its TCRdb copy is limited to in-frame clones, with some not included. V and J calls and clone size are as listed in that table; D and trimming were resolved from the DNA. The data hold roughly 90,000 clones, with around 87% observed a single time. The V gene is TRBV20-1, the J gene TRBJ2-1; possibly TRBD2 for D (5 bases). Sequencing was done on a sample of peripheral blood. This sequence was found in a man aged 40-55 years with acute or convalescent COVID-19. Here the CDR3 reads CSASQLAIRGEQFF. Written as DNA, the CDR3 is TGCAGTGCTAGTCAGCTAGCCATTAGAGGCGAGCAGTTCTTC.